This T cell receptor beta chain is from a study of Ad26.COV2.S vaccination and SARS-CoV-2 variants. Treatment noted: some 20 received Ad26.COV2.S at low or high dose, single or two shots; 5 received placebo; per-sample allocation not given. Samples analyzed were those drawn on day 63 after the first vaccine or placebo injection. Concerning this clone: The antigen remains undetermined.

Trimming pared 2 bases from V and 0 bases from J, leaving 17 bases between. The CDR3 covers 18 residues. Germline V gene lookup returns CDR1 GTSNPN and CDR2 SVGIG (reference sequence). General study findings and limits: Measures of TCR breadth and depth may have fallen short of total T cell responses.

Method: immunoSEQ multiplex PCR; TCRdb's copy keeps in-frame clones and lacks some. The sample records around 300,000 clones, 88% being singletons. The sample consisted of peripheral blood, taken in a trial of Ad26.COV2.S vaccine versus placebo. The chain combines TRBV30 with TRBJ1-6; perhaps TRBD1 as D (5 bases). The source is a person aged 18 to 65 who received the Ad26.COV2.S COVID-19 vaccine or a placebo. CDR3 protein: CAWSRNRTPRSYNSPLHF. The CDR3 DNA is TGTGCCTGGAGTCGAAACAGGACGCCACGCTCCTATAATTCACCCCTCCACTTT.